This is a list of T cell receptor beta chains from one sample in a study of tumor-infiltrating lymphocytes in primary liver carcinoma. MiXCR, run by TCRdb on the multiplex PCR reads, gives a single entry per CDR3 protein. Seen here are roughly 120,000 distinct CDR3 sequences, about two thirds observed once, and the top ten hold over 6.5%. The material sequenced was tumor-adjacent normal liver tissue. All receptors derive from a woman aged 60-75 years with primary liver carcinoma and hepatitis B virus infection. CDR3s leave out the opening cysteine and the closing phenylalanine or tryptophan. D genes are given only for firm matches.

d_call	v_call	j_call	cdr3_aa
-	TRBV7-8	TRBJ2-3	ACSLEAGWSTDTQY
-	TRBV5-4	TRBJ1-1	DSSLRYLNTKAF
TRBD1	TRBV6-5	TRBJ2-7	ANSNSTGGHEQY
TRBD1	TRBV6-5	TRBJ2-1	ASSYSGQEARNEQF
TRBD2	TRBV6-2/TRBV6-3	TRBJ2-3	ASSQLAGVETDTQY
-	TRBV5-1	TRBJ2-6	ASSLGKVISGANILT
-	TRBV6-5	TRBJ2-1	ASSLGRISEQF
-	TRBV5-1	TRBJ2-7	ASCWGADRRGEQY
-	TRBV7-3	TRBJ1-2	ASSLSPANYGYT
-	TRBV7-9	TRBJ2-3	ASSNEPGHPTDTQY
TRBD1	TRBV4-1	TRBJ2-7	ASSQSRGPSSCEQY
-	TRBV20-1	TRBJ2-3	SVPLRTDTQY
-	TRBV7-9	TRBJ2-3	ARNSQSTDTQY
TRBD2	TRBV12-3/TRBV12-4	TRBJ2-1	TSSFSGSSYNEQF
TRBD1	TRBV12-3/TRBV12-4	TRBJ1-6	ASSLRETGASPLH
-	TRBV6-5	TRBJ1-2	ASSRPGRPYDYT